This TCR beta chain is drawn from a study of blood T cell repertoires in COVID-19. About the research overall: Collection of acute and convalescent COVID-19 samples took place in the United States, Italy and Spain. T cells, B-cell-depleted T cells, or PBMCs provided the cDNA or gDNA that served as material.

Trimming took 8 bases from V and 2 from J, leaving 13 bases between them. This CDR3 has 13 amino acids. CDR1 is SGHRS, CDR2 YFSETQ, per germline. Original processing notes: Estimation of nucleated cell counts relied on the amplification of reference gene primers. Here immunoSEQ multiplex PCR was the method, and the copy in TCRdb shows in-frame clones only, minus some. V and J calls and clone size are copied from that table; D and trimming were computed from the DNA. The repertoire consists of about 37,000 clones, with roughly 80% occurring once and the leading ten covering around 3%. Seattle patients were enrolled during active infection and followed longitudinally.

Sequencing used peripheral blood. This chain joins TRBV5-1 and TRBJ2-5; D possibly corresponds to TRBD1 (5 bases). The clonotype was recovered from a man in his 70s with COVID-19, enrolled during active disease. CDR3 DNA: TGCGCCAGTGGGGCCAGGCTTCAAGAGACCCAGTACTTC. Encoded protein: CASGARLQETQYF.